The rows below give T cell receptor beta chains drawn from one sample of a study of vaccination effects on CD4 cells after COVID-19. Their antigens remain unidentified. Assay used: immunoSEQ multiplex PCR; TCRdb lists only in-frame clones, some missing. The table includes around 60,000 clones, 60% to 85% detected once. The sample here was CD4+ T cells from PBMCs cultured without peptide, taken before COVID-19 vaccination. These TCRs come from a human donor who received a COVID-19 vaccine. Each CDR3 is given with its conserved first and last residue. D genes are given only for firm matches. The size field is filled for only some rows; it gives once, few, many or a size class.

j_gene: TRBJ1-3; abundance: .; d_gene: .; v_gene: TRBV5-1; CDR3aa: CASSLGTVGNTIYF; CDR3nt: TGCGCCAGCAGCTTGGGGACGGTCGGAAACACCATATATTTT
j_gene: TRBJ1-4; abundance: .; d_gene: .; v_gene: TRBV14; CDR3aa: CASSQARRYEKLFF; CDR3nt: TGTGCCAGCAGCCAAGCCCGCCGCTACGAAAAACTGTTTTTT
j_gene: TRBJ2-3; abundance: .; d_gene: TRBD2; v_gene: TRBV4-2; CDR3aa: CASTSGGTSTDTQYF; CDR3nt: TGTGCCAGTACTAGCGGGGGGACCAGCACAGATACGCAGTATTTT
j_gene: TRBJ2-1; abundance: few; d_gene: .; v_gene: TRBV4-3; CDR3aa: CASSPWLGDYEQFF; CDR3nt: TGCGCCAGCAGCCCGTGGTTGGGGGATTATGAGCAGTTCTTC
j_gene: TRBJ2-1; abundance: .; d_gene: TRBD2; v_gene: TRBV10-2; CDR3aa: CASSGAERGYNEQFF; CDR3nt: TGCGCCAGCAGTGGAGCCGAGCGGGGCTACAATGAGCAGTTCTTC
j_gene: TRBJ1-2; abundance: .; d_gene: .; v_gene: TRBV5-6; CDR3aa: CASSLERGRGYTF; CDR3nt: TGTGCCAGCAGCCTGGAAAGGGGACGTGGCTACACCTTC
j_gene: TRBJ1-2; abundance: .; d_gene: .; v_gene: TRBV3-1/TRBV3-2; CDR3aa: CASSQPASVDYTF; CDR3nt: TGTGCCAGCAGCCAGCCCGCCTCGGTGGACTACACCTTC
j_gene: TRBJ1-2; abundance: .; d_gene: .; v_gene: TRBV28; CDR3aa: CASSLLGFGYTF; CDR3nt: TGTGCCAGCAGTTTATTGGGGTTTGGCTACACCTTC
j_gene: TRBJ1-2; abundance: .; d_gene: .; v_gene: TRBV6-5; CDR3aa: CASRGRTASYGYTF; CDR3nt: TGTGCCAGCAGAGGAAGGACGGCAAGCTATGGCTACACCTTC
j_gene: TRBJ1-2; abundance: .; d_gene: .; v_gene: TRBV7-8; CDR3aa: CASSFQQGTTSFYGYTF; CDR3nt: TGTGCCAGCAGCTTTCAACAGGGAACCACATCCTTCTATGGCTACACCTTC
j_gene: TRBJ2-5; abundance: .; d_gene: .; v_gene: TRBV5-1; CDR3aa: CASSLPGGGAETQYF; CDR3nt: TGCGCCAGCAGCTTGCCGGGGGGCGGGGCGGAGACCCAGTACTTC
j_gene: TRBJ2-1; abundance: .; d_gene: TRBD1; v_gene: TRBV29-1; CDR3aa: CSVWTGGDEQFF; CDR3nt: TGCAGCGTCTGGACAGGGGGCGATGAGCAGTTCTTC
j_gene: TRBJ1-4; abundance: .; d_gene: .; v_gene: TRBV28; CDR3aa: CAALDGTNEKLFF; CDR3nt: TGTGCCGCGTTAGACGGGACTAATGAAAAACTGTTTTTT
j_gene: TRBJ2-6; abundance: .; d_gene: TRBD2; v_gene: TRBV19; CDR3aa: CASSRGGVTGANVLTF; CDR3nt: TGTGCCAGTAGTAGGGGGGGGGTGACTGGGGCCAACGTCCTGACTTTC
j_gene: TRBJ2-1; abundance: .; d_gene: TRBD2; v_gene: TRBV7-2; CDR3aa: CASSTQLAGGPFEQFF; CDR3nt: TGTGCCAGCAGCACACAACTAGCGGGGGGGCCATTTGAGCAGTTCTTC
j_gene: TRBJ2-3; abundance: .; d_gene: TRBD2; v_gene: TRBV9; CDR3aa: CASSPRGLAGGGGTDTQYF; CDR3nt: TGTGCCAGCAGCCCCCGAGGACTAGCGGGGGGCGGGGGGACAGATACGCAGTATTTT
j_gene: TRBJ1-6; abundance: .; d_gene: .; v_gene: TRBV9; CDR3aa: CASSVGTLGGSPLHF; CDR3nt: TGTGCCAGCAGCGTAGGCACCTTGGGGGGCTCACCCCTCCACTTT
j_gene: TRBJ1-3; abundance: .; d_gene: .; v_gene: TRBV5-1; CDR3aa: CASSLAAGPARNTIYF; CDR3nt: TGCGCCAGCAGCTTGGCGGCTGGGCCCGCCAGAAACACCATATATTTT
j_gene: TRBJ2-5; abundance: .; d_gene: .; v_gene: TRBV7-2; CDR3aa: CASSSSLIQETQYF; CDR3nt: TGTGCCAGCAGCTCTTCCCTCATCCAAGAGACCCAGTACTTC
j_gene: TRBJ1-5; abundance: once; d_gene: .; v_gene: TRBV6-5; CDR3aa: CASSYSWVQPQHF; CDR3nt: TGTGCCAGCAGTTACTCGTGGGTGCAGCCCCAGCATTTT
j_gene: TRBJ1-1; abundance: .; d_gene: TRBD1; v_gene: TRBV3-1/TRBV3-2; CDR3aa: CASSQFLGRGPTEAFF; CDR3nt: TGTGCCAGCAGCCAATTTCTCGGCAGGGGGCCGACTGAAGCTTTCTTT
j_gene: TRBJ2-2; abundance: .; d_gene: .; v_gene: TRBV19; CDR3aa: CASREGNTGELFF; CDR3nt: TGTGCCAGTAGGGAGGGCAACACCGGGGAGCTGTTTTTT
j_gene: TRBJ1-2; abundance: .; d_gene: .; v_gene: TRBV6-5; CDR3aa: CASSYPGAGDYGYTF; CDR3nt: TGTGCCAGCAGTTACCCGGGAGCGGGCGACTATGGCTACACCTTC
j_gene: TRBJ1-1; abundance: .; d_gene: .; v_gene: TRBV5-1; CDR3aa: CASSLDTTNTEAFF; CDR3nt: TGCGCCAGCAGCTTGGACACTACGAACACTGAAGCTTTCTTT
j_gene: TRBJ2-2; abundance: .; d_gene: .; v_gene: TRBV4-3; CDR3aa: CASSRVKGLNTGELFF; CDR3nt: TGCGCCAGCAGCCGCGTGAAAGGCCTGAACACCGGGGAGCTGTTTTTT
j_gene: TRBJ1-6; abundance: .; d_gene: .; v_gene: TRBV2; CDR3aa: CASSRSGPNSPLHF; CDR3nt: TGTGCCAGCAGCCGCTCGGGACCTAATTCACCCCTCCACTTT
j_gene: TRBJ1-5; abundance: .; d_gene: TRBD1; v_gene: TRBV28; CDR3aa: CASTHPGTGNQPQHF; CDR3nt: TGTGCCAGCACCCACCCCGGGACAGGGAACCAGCCCCAGCATTTT
j_gene: TRBJ2-2; abundance: .; d_gene: TRBD2; v_gene: TRBV7-3; CDR3aa: CASSPRTSGALNTGELFF; CDR3nt: TGTGCCAGCAGCCCCAGGACTAGCGGGGCCCTCAACACCGGGGAGCTGTTTTTT
j_gene: TRBJ2-6; abundance: .; d_gene: .; v_gene: TRBV5-1; CDR3aa: CASSPTAFLSGANVLTF; CDR3nt: TGCGCCAGCAGCCCCACAGCATTCCTCTCTGGGGCCAACGTCCTGACTTTC
j_gene: TRBJ2-1; abundance: .; d_gene: TRBD1; v_gene: TRBV19; CDR3aa: CASRGQSLFGQFF; CDR3nt: TGTGCCAGTAGGGGACAGTCCCTTTTTGGGCAGTTCTTC
j_gene: TRBJ1-1; abundance: .; d_gene: .; v_gene: TRBV3-1/TRBV3-2; CDR3aa: CASSHPLGRGRNTEAFF; CDR3nt: TGTGCCAGCAGCCACCCCCTTGGGCGGGGACGGAACACTGAAGCTTTCTTT